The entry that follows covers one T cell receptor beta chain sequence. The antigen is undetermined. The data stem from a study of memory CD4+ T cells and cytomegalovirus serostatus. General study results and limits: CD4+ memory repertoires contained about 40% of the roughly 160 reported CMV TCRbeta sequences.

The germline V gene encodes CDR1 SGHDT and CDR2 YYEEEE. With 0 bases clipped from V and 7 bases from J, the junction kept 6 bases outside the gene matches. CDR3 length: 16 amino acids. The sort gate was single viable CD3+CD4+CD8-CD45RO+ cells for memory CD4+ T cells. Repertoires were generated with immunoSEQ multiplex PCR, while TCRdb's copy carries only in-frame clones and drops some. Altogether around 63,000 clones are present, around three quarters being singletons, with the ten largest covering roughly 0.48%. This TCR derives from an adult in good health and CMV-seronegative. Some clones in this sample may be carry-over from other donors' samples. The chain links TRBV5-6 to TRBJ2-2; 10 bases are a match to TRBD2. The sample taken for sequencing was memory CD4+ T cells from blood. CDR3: CASSLGLGLAVGELFF. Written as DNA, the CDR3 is TGTGCCAGCAGCTTGGGTCTAGGACTAGCGGTCGGGGAGCTGTTTTTT.